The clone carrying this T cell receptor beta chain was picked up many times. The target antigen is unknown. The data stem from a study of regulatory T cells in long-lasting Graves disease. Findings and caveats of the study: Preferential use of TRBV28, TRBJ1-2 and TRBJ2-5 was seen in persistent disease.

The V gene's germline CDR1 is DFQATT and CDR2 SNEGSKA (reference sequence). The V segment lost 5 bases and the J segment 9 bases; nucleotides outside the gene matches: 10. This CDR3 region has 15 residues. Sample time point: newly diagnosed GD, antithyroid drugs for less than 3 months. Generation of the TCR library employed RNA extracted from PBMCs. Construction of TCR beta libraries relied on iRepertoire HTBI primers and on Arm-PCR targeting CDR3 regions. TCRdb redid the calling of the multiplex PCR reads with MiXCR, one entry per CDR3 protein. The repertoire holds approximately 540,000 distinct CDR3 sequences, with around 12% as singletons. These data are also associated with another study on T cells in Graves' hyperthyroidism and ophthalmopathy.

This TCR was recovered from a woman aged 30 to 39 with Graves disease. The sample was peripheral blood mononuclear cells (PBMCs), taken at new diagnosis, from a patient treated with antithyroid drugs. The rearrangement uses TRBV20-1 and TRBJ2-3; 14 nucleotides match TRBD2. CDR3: CSASGTSGGEWTQYF. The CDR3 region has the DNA TGCAGTGCTTCCGGGACTAGCGGGGGCGAATGGACGCAGTATTTT.